A selection of T cell receptor beta chains follows, all from one sample in a study of pediatric ulcerative colitis. Clones were read by immunoSEQ multiplex PCR, and TCRdb kept only the in-frame ones, dropping some. The sample contains fewer than 45,000 clones, less than 85% of which appear only once. Sequences were obtained from blood. Receptors were obtained from a girl aged 10-17 years with moderate ulcerative colitis. The CDR3 runs from the conserved cysteine through the conserved F or W. The D gene is left open where the match is weak. Clone size is stated in some rows and not others, as once, few, many or a class when expanded.

-	TRBV4-3	TRBJ2-1	-	TGCGCCAGCAGCCAAGAGGGGGGCTCCTACAATGAGCAGTTCTTC	CASSQEGGSYNEQFF
-	TRBV2	TRBJ1-2	-	TGTGCCAGCAGGGGGGGCAGGTACTATGGCTACACCTTC	CASRGGRYYGYTF
-	TRBV4-1	TRBJ1-6	few	TGCGCCAGCAGCCACCTGCAGGACTATAATTCACCCCTCCACTTT	CASSHLQDYNSPLHF
-	TRBV27	TRBJ1-5	-	TGTGCCAGCAGTCTAATGGGGGGGTATCAGCCCCAGCATTTT	CASSLMGGYQPQHF
TRBD2	TRBV10-3	TRBJ2-2	-	TGTGCCGCGACTAGCTCCTTGAACACCGGGGAGCTGTTTTTT	CAATSSLNTGELFF
-	TRBV27	TRBJ2-7	once	TGTGCCAGCAGCCTGGGCTTTGGCTCCTACGAGCAGTACTTC	CASSLGFGSYEQYF
-	TRBV5-1	TRBJ2-1	-	TGCGCCAGCAGCGTCGACCTGGCCGCTGAGCAGTTCTTC	CASSVDLAAEQFF
TRBD2	TRBV5-1	TRBJ2-3	-	TGCGCCAGCAGCTCCGGACTAGCATTAGATACGCAGTATTTT	CASSSGLALDTQYF
TRBD1	TRBV4-1	TRBJ1-1	-	TGCGCCAGCAGCCCAGGGGGGGGTTCGAACACTGAAGCTTTCTTT	CASSPGGGSNTEAFF
TRBD1	TRBV7-8	TRBJ1-1	-	TGTGCCAGCAGCTTAGTCGGCACAGGGGGCGAAAGGTACACTGAAGCTTTCTTT	CASSLVGTGGERYTEAFF
-	TRBV7-9	TRBJ1-2	-	TGTGCCAGCAGCTCTACCCCCATGGGGGGGGCGCACCTCCCCTTC	CASSSTPMGGAHLPF
-	TRBV7-2	TRBJ2-7	-	TGTGCCAGCAGCTTAGACCAGGGTGTAACCTACGAGCAGTACTTC	CASSLDQGVTYEQYF